This TCR beta chain was recorded in a study of CD8 T cells in ankylosing spondylitis (dated 2017 in TCRdb). As for the study more broadly: The study profiled T cell receptor beta repertoires in healthy donors and ankylosing spondylitis patients to find disease-linked TCR variants. The full study cohort comprised roughly 24 ankylosing spondylitis patients and 110 or so healthy donors. Peripheral blood samples were taken, and synovial fluid was additionally collected from ankylosing spondylitis patients. What the study reported, not specific to this receptor: A TCR beta motif of about eight highly homologous amino acid variants appeared characteristic of blood from ankylosing spondylitis patients. The disease-linked clones were reported as significantly enriched in matched synovial fluid samples from ankylosing spondylitis patients. Some motif variants were previously reported in synovial fluid and blood of reactive arthritis patients, suggesting common disease-initiation mechanisms. In peripheral blood, the disease-linked clones were found at relatively low frequencies and had a CD8+ phenotype.

As encoded in the germline V gene, CDR1 is SGHRS while CDR2 is YFSETQ. V lost 2 bases and J lost 0 bases, and the count of bases not matched to a germline gene is 11. The CDR3 runs 17 residues from the cysteine to the phenylalanine. Only the CDR3 DNA is retained, 51 bases long and in frame from the first base. This clonotype was detected ten times or more. The antigen it binds to is not known. No base quality values were provided; no much bigger clone lies one nucleotide off. Sequenced using an Illumina HiSeq 2500. TCR beta libraries were prepared by quantitative 5'-RACE with molecular barcodes. In the paper's pipeline: Disease-linked TCR variants were identified with a new computational method built on a probabilistic model of VDJ rearrangement. TCRdb reran the public reads through fastp at Q25 and MiXCR, keeping productive beta chains. Entries that share a CDR3 protein sequence are merged under the most common genes and DNA. These V and J calls are TCRdb output, not the study's own analysis. This sample holds about 340,000 distinct CDR3 sequences; about 14% were observed only once. Together, the top ten hold roughly 1.1% of the sample.

This sequence was found in a male donor with ankylosing spondylitis or in good health (not recorded which). The sequenced sample consisted of blood, either unsorted or a sorted T cell fraction (not recorded which). The chain links TRBV5-1 with TRBJ2-7; 7 of the junction bases match TRBD2. The CDR3 amino acid sequence is: CASSFGGSSGNSYEQYF. The DNA sequence is TGCGCCAGCAGCTTTGGAGGATCTAGCGGCAACTCCTACGAGCAGTACTTC. Beyond the CDR3, the reference TRBV5-1 and TRBJ2-7 genes provide the residues; the full variable domain reads: KAGVTQTPRYLIKTRGQQVTLSCSPISGHRSVSWYQQTPGQGLQFLFEYFSETQRNKGNFPGRFSGRQFSNSRSEMNVSTLELGDSALYLCASSFGGSSGNSYEQYFGPGTRLTVT.